This record covers a single T cell receptor (beta chain). Libraries were prepared by immunoSEQ multiplex PCR; TCRdb keeps only in-frame clonotypes and omits some of them. Here the sample spans about 69,000 clones, about nine tenths being singletons. With 5 bases removed from V and 0 bases from J, the gap between germline ends came to 16 bases. The CDR3 consists of 16 residues. Germline assignment: CDR1 MNHNY and CDR2 SVGAGI (reference sequence). This entry is derived from a study of OX40 agonist ivuxolimab in advanced cancers. The TCR originated in an adult with an advanced solid tumor such as melanoma, head and neck, liver or kidney cancer. The sample consisted of CD4+ or CD8+ T cells sorted from blood, taken in a trial of the OX40 agonist ivuxolimab. This chain connects TRBV6-6 to TRBJ1-2, with D possibly matching TRBD1 (6 bases). The CDR3: CASSQTGTPTNYGYTF. Written as DNA, the CDR3 is TGTGCCAGCAGTCAAACCGGGACACCGACTAACTATGGCTACACCTTC.